This TCR beta chain comes out of a study of regulatory T cells in long-lasting Graves disease. Study-wide points: New patients shared some 980 public clonotypes, and persistent patients shared more, with 2,741.

Points on this clonotype: Its antigen remains unidentified.

In building TCR beta libraries, iRepertoire HTBI primers were used together with Arm-PCR of CDR3 regions. TCRdb re-analysed the multiplex PCR reads in MiXCR, keeping a single row per CDR3 protein. The sample lists around 400,000 distinct CDR3 sequences, 15% to 17% occurring once. Specified time point: newly diagnosed GD, antithyroid drugs for less than 3 months. Researchers made the TCR library from RNA that was extracted from PBMCs. Peripheral blood, approximately 9 milliliters per patient, was collected in EDTA tubes. The CDR3 contains 17 residues. Trimming took off 4 bases at V and 4 bases at J, with 17 bases between the two ends. CDR1 and CDR2 (germline): SGHDN, FVKESK.

The source was peripheral blood mononuclear cells (PBMCs), collected at new diagnosis, from a patient treated with antithyroid drugs. The chain carries TRBV14 and TRBJ2-6, with a possible D match to TRBD1 (6 bases). The clonotype originates from a female donor with Graves disease. CDR3 nucleotide sequence: TGTGCCAGCAGCCCCCTCTTGGGGGCGGCCGGGGCCAACGTCCTGACTTTC. It yields the protein CASSPLLGAAGANVLTF.